This T cell receptor (beta chain) was identified during a study of T cell changes during pregnancy in multiple sclerosis. Clones were sequenced by immunoSEQ multiplex PCR, and TCRdb holds only the in-frame ones, with some missing. The table records approximately 61,000 clones, approximately 90% of them present only once. The CDR3 consists of 15 residues. With V trimmed by 3 bases and J by 5 bases, 10 bases remained unmatched. Germline V gene data show CDR1 as SGHRS and CDR2 as YFSETQ. Sequencing used peripheral blood, obtained after pregnancy. The source is a female donor in good health, enrolled as a control in a pregnancy study. V and J are TRBV5-1 and TRBJ1-2; 7 bases are a match to TRBD1. The chain's CDR3 is CASSSNSGTAYGYTF. The CDR3 coding sequence is TGCGCCAGCAGCTCCAATTCCGGGACAGCGTATGGCTACACCTTC. Based on the CDR3 plus reference TRBV5-1 and TRBJ1-2, the full variable domain is KAGVTQTPRYLIKTRGQQVTLSCSPISGHRSVSWYQQTPGQGLQFLFEYFSETQRNKGNFPGRFSGRQFSNSRSEMNVSTLELGDSALYLCASSSNSGTAYGYTFGSGTRLTVV.